This passage covers 14 T cell receptor beta chains from one sample sequenced in a study of cytomegalovirus exposure and HLA in healthy donors. This PCR relied on a set of 60 Vbeta primers and 13 Jbeta primers. Clones were read by immunoSEQ multiplex PCR, and TCRdb kept only the in-frame ones, dropping some. The sample consists of under 150,000 clones, approximately 80% of them appearing once. The sample taken for sequencing was PBMCs. The receptors originated from a boy aged 2 to 10 in good health and CMV-seronegative.

V usage is TRBV5-1 and J usage is TRBJ1-2, with TRBD1 matching 8 bases. V lost 4 bases, J lost 5 bases, and 7 bases stayed unmatched. The CDR3 extends over 14 amino acids. CDR1 is SGHRS, CDR2 YFSETQ, per germline. The CDR3 DNA sequence: TGCGCCAGCAGCACTTCGACAGGGGTATATGGCTACACCTTC. As protein: CASSTSTGVYGYTF.

The chain joins TRBV4-1 to TRBJ2-7; 7 nucleotides line up with TRBD1. V was clipped by 0 bases and J by 1 base; unmatched bases: 6. The CDR3 extends over 16 amino acids. The germline V gene encodes CDR1 MGHRA and CDR2 YSYEKL. In DNA, the CDR3 is TGCGCCAGCAGCCAAGAACGAGCAGGGGGATCCTACGAGCAGTACTTC. Protein product: CASSQERAGGSYEQYF.

The chain joins TRBV7-6 to TRBJ1-5, with D perhaps matching TRBD1 (6 bases). The CDR3 has 15 amino acids. Trimming shortened V by 2 bases and J by 0 bases, and 8 bases separated the two germline ends. Germline assignment: CDR1 SGHVS and CDR2 FNYEAQ. CDR3 region: CASSLQGYSNQPQHF. The CDR3 DNA is TGTGCCAGCAGCTTACAGGGGTATAGCAATCAGCCCCAGCATTTT. Variable domain in full (rest from reference TRBV7-6 and TRBJ1-5): GAGVSQSPRYKVTKRGQDVALRCDPISGHVSLYWYRQALGQGPEFLTYFNYEAQQDKSGLPNDRFSAERPEGSISTLTIQRTEQRDSAMYRCASSLQGYSNQPQHFGDGTRLSIL.

V gene TRBV4-2 combines with J gene TRBJ2-2, with 7 nucleotides matching TRBD2. The CDR3 consists of 18 residues. J gave up 6 bases and V 0 bases, and 13 bases lay outside the gene matches. Germline V gene lookup returns CDR1 LGHNA and CDR2 YNFKEQ. The CDR3 nucleotides read TGTGCCAGCAGCCAAGAAGGGTCGGGGGGAAGACGGCCCGGGGAGCTGTTTTTT. The encoded protein is CASSQEGSGGRRPGELFF.

Details on this clone: Its ends do not fully match the called genes, so a read error is possible. Written as DNA, the CDR3 is TGTTCCAGCAGCTTCCCCCTAGACGGGAGCTACGAGCAGTACTTC. It translates to CSSSFPLDGSYEQYF. V and J are TRBV7-9 and TRBJ2-7, with D possibly matching TRBD2 (6 bases). CDR3 size: 15 residues. CDR1 is SEHNR and CDR2 is FQNEAQ in the germline V gene (reference sequence).

Here the CDR3 DNA reads TGTGCCAGCAGCTTAGTCGGGCAGGGGACTCAGCCCCAGCATTTT. As protein: CASSLVGQGTQPQHF. The rearrangement uses TRBV7-2 and TRBJ1-5; tentatively, D is TRBD1 (6 bases). Germline V gene lookup returns CDR1 SGHTA and CDR2 FQGNSA. The V end lost 1 base, the J end lost 6 bases, and 13 bases lay between the germline ends. This CDR3 has 15 amino acids.

Only one count was recorded for this clone. The chain joins TRBV2 to TRBJ2-1, with 14 positions matching TRBD2. The length of the CDR3 is 16 residues. The ends lost 6 bases at V and 7 bases at J; junction bases unmatched: 8. CDR1 is SNHLY and CDR2 is FYNNEI in the germline V gene. The DNA of the CDR3 is TGTGCCAGCAGGCCCCGACTAGCGGGAGGGCGGAATGAGCAGTTCTTC. It yields the protein CASRPRLAGGRNEQFF.

This clone was detected once. The chain links TRBV29-1 to TRBJ2-2, with 11 nucleotides matching TRBD2. The CDR3 runs 15 residues. The ends lost 4 bases at V and 4 bases at J; junction bases unmatched: 5. Germline values: CDR1 SQVTM, CDR2 ANQGSEA. The CDR3 DNA sequence: TGCAGCGTTGGAGAGGGACTAGCGGTCACCGGGGAGCTGTTTTTT. It is translated as CSVGEGLAVTGELFF.

This chain connects TRBV19 to TRBJ2-7; D is perhaps TRBD2 (5 bases). The CDR3 covers 14 residues. Trimming stripped 5 bases from V and 4 bases from J, with 15 bases between. Per the germline V gene, CDR1 is LNHDA and CDR2 is SQIVND (reference sequence). The chain's CDR3 is CASSLARRVYEQYF. The CDR3, as DNA: TGTGCCAGTAGTCTGGCAAGGCGGGTATACGAGCAGTACTTC.

The chain combines TRBV12-5 with TRBJ1-5; D is possibly TRBD1 (6 bases). Trimming took 2 bases from V and 2 from J, leaving 28 bases between them. The germline V gene encodes CDR1 LGHNT and CDR2 FRNRAP. The CDR3 sequence is 21 residues long. In nucleotides, the CDR3 is TGTGCTAGTGGTTTGACCCAAATCCCAGGAGCCCCGAAGGGGGGCAATCAGCCCCAGCATTTT. Residues: CASGLTQIPGAPKGGNQPQHF.

The chain carries TRBV6-5 and TRBJ2-7, with D uncertain. V was clipped by 8 bases and J by 6 bases, with 20 bases between them. CDR3 length: 14 amino acids. In germline, CDR1 is MNHEY, CDR2 SVGAGI. The CDR3 reads CASVSSGAPGEQYF. In nucleotides, the CDR3 is TGTGCCAGCGTTTCAAGTGGAGCCCCTGGCGAGCAGTACTTC.

To note about this clone: A read error may produce the germline difference seen at one junction end. V and J are TRBV7-4 and TRBJ2-1; 8 bases map to TRBD1. From germline, CDR1 is SGHVT and CDR2 SQSDAQ. The CDR3 has 15 amino acids. The CDR3 nucleotides are TGTGCCAGCAGTTTAGACAGGGGATCCTACAATGAGCAGTTCTTC. It codes for CASSLDRGSYNEQFF.

This rearrangement joins TRBV30 to TRBJ1-1, with D possibly being TRBD1 (5 bases). This CDR3 has 16 amino acids. V gave up 2 bases and J gave up 0 bases, with 16 bases separating them. Per the germline V gene, CDR1 is GTSNPN and CDR2 is SVGIG (reference sequence). The DNA of the CDR3 is TGTGCCTGGAGTTCGGGGGAATCGGAGGTGAACACTGAAGCTTTCTTT. Its protein product is CAWSSGESEVNTEAFF.

This chain links TRBV28 with TRBJ1-5, with 8 positions matching TRBD1. Germline loops: CDR1 MDHEN, CDR2 SYDVKM. V lost 1 base to trimming and J lost 6 bases; unmatched junction nucleotides: 5. The length of the CDR3 is 15 residues. In DNA, the CDR3 is TGTGCCAGCAGTTTATCCGGACAGGGAGGTCAGCCCCAGCATTTT. Translated, it gives CASSLSGQGGQPQHF.